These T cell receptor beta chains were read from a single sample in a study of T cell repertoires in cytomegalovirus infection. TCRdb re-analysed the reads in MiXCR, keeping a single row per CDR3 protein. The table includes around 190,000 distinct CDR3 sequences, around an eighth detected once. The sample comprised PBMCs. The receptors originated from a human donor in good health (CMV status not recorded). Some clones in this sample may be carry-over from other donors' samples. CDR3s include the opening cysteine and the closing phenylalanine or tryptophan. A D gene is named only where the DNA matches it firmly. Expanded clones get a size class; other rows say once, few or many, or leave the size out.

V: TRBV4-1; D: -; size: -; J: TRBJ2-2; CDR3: CASSQVIEGEDGELFF; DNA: TGCGCCAGCAGCCAAGTGATCGAGGGGGAAGACGGGGAGCTGTTTTTT
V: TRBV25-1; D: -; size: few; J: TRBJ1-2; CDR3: CASTWGRDGYTF; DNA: TGTGCCAGCACCTGGGGGAGGGATGGCTACACCTTC
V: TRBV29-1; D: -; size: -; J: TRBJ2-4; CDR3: CSVEGGEAKNIQYF; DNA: TGCAGCGTTGAGGGGGGAGAAGCCAAAAACATTCAGTACTTC
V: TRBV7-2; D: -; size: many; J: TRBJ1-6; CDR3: CASSFNNSPLHF; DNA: TGTGCCAGCAGCTTTAATAATTCACCCCTCCACTTT
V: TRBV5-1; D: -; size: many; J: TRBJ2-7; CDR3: CASSSHGQYEQYF; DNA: TGCGCCAGCAGCAGTCACGGACAGTACGAGCAGTACTTC
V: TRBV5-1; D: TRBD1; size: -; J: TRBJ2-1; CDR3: CASSLFSDRDEQFF; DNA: TGCGCCAGCAGCTTGTTTAGCGACAGGGACGAGCAGTTCTTC
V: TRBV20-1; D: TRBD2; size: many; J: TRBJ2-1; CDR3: CSARDPSGPYNEQFF; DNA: TGCAGTGCTAGAGATCCTAGCGGGCCGTACAATGAGCAGTTCTTC
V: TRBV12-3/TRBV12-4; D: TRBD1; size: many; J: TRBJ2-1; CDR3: CASSPIHRGVQFF; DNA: TGTGCCAGCAGTCCCATCCACAGGGGGGTGCAGTTCTTC
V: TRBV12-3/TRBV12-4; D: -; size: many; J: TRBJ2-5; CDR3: CASTWGGRQETQYF; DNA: TGTGCCAGCACCTGGGGGGGCCGGCAAGAGACCCAGTACTTC
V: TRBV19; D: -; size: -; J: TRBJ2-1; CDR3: CASSGPRGAYNEQFF; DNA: TGTGCCAGTAGTGGCCCCCGCGGGGCCTACAATGAGCAGTTCTTC
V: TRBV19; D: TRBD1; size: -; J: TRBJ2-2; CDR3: CASKGQGWGGELFF; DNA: TGTGCCAGCAAGGGACAGGGATGGGGCGGGGAGCTGTTTTTT
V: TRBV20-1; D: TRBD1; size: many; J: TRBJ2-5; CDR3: CSAVPPGTGEETQYF; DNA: TGCAGTGCAGTACCACCCGGGACAGGGGAAGAGACCCAGTACTTC
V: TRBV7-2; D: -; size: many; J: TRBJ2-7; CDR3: CASSLRAAYEQYF; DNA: TGTGCCAGCAGCCTCCGGGCCGCCTACGAGCAGTACTTC
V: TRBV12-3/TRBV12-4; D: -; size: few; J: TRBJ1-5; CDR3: CASSPSTVFNQPQHF; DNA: TGTGCCAGCAGTCCTTCGACAGTTTTCAATCAGCCCCAGCATTTT
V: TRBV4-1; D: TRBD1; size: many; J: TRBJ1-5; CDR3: CASSHLDRGVRQPQHF; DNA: TGCGCCAGCAGCCATTTGGACAGGGGAGTTCGTCAGCCCCAGCATTTT
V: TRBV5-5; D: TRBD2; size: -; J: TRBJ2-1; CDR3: CASSLGLAVSYNEQFF; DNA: TGTGCCAGCAGCTTGGGACTAGCGGTCTCCTACAATGAGCAGTTCTTC
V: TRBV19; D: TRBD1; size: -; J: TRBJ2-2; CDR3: CASALGQANTGELFF; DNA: TGTGCCAGTGCCCTGGGACAGGCGAACACCGGGGAGCTGTTTTTT
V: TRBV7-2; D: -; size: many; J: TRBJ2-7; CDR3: CASSFSGAPEQYF; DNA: TGTGCCAGCAGCTTCTCCGGGGCCCCCGAGCAGTACTTC
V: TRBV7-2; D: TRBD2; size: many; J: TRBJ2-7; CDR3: CASSPDSGSYEQYF; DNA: TGTGCCAGCAGCCCAGATAGCGGGAGCTACGAGCAGTACTTC
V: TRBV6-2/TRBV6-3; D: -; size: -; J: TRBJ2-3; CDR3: CASFEGGLGDTQYF; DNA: TGTGCCAGCTTCGAAGGTGGTTTAGGAGATACGCAGTATTTT
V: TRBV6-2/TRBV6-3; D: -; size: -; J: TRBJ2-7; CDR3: CASSALRGVDEQYF; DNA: TGTGCCAGCAGTGCCCTGAGGGGAGTCGACGAGCAGTACTTC
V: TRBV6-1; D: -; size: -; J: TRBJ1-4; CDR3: CASSHKSGVLGKLFF; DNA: TGTGCCAGCAGTCATAAGTCCGGGGTCCTTGGAAAACTGTTTTTT
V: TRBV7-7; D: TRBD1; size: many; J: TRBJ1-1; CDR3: CASSPKTGHEAFF; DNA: TGTGCCAGCAGCCCGAAGACAGGGCATGAAGCTTTCTTT
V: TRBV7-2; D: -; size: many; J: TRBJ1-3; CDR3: CASSREGFSGNTIYF; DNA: TGTGCCAGCAGCCGCGAAGGGTTTTCTGGAAACACCATATATTTT
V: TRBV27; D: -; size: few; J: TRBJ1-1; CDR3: CASSSSGPTTEAFF; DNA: TGTGCCAGCAGTTCCTCCGGGCCGACCACTGAAGCTTTCTTT
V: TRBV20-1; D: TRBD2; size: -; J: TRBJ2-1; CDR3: CSARRLAGSNEQFF; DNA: TGCAGTGCTAGGAGACTAGCGGGATCAAATGAGCAGTTCTTC
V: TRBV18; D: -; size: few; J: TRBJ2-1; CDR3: CASSPLLRAQYNEQFF; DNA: TGTGCCAGCTCACCGCTTTTGCGGGCCCAATACAATGAGCAGTTCTTC
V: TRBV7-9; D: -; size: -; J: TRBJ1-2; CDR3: CASSLSQANYGYTF; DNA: TGTGCCAGCAGCTTATCACAGGCCAACTATGGCTACACCTTC
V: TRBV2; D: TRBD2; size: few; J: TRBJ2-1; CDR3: CASSKGLAGGKDEEQFF; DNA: TGTGCCAGCAGTAAGGGACTAGCGGGAGGGAAGGACGAGGAGCAGTTCTTC
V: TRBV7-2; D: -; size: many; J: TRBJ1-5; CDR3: CASSPRVRPAGNQPQHF; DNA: TGTGCCAGCAGCCCCAGAGTGCGGCCTGCGGGCAATCAGCCCCAGCATTTT
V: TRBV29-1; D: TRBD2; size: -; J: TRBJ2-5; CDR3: CSVEHGGGETQYF; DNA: TGCAGCGTTGAGCATGGGGGGGGGGAGACCCAGTACTTC
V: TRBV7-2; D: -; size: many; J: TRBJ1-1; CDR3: CASSRPGQKARGTEAFF; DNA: TGTGCCAGCAGCCGGCCCGGGCAGAAAGCGAGAGGAACTGAAGCTTTCTTT
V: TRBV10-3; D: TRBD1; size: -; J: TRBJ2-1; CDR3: CAISESTGTSPYNEQFF; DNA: TGTGCCATCAGTGAGTCGACAGGGACCTCCCCCTACAATGAGCAGTTCTTC
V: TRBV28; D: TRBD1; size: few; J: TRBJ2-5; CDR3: CASSLPDRDLETQYF; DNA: TGTGCCAGCAGCCTCCCGGACAGGGATTTGGAGACCCAGTACTTC
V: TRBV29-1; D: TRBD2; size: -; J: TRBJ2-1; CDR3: CSVEDWTSGELVPEQFF; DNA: TGCAGCGTTGAAGATTGGACTAGCGGGGAGCTTGTCCCTGAGCAGTTCTTC
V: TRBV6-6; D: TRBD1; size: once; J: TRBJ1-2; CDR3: CASLNRGLGYTF; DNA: TGTGCCAGCCTTAACAGGGGGCTTGGCTACACCTTC